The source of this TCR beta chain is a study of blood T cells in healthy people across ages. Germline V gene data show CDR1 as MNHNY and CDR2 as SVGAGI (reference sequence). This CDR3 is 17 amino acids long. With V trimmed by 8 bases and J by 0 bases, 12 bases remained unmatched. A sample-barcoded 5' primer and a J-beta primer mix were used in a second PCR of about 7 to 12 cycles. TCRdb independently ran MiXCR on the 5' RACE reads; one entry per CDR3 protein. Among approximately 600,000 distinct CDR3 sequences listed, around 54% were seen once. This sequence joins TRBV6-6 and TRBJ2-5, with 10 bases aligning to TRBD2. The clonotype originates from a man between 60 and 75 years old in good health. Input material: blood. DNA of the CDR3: TGTGCCAGCTCCAGGGGAGCGGGGGGGCGGCACCAAGAGACCCAGTACTTC. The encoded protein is CASSRGAGGRHQETQYF.